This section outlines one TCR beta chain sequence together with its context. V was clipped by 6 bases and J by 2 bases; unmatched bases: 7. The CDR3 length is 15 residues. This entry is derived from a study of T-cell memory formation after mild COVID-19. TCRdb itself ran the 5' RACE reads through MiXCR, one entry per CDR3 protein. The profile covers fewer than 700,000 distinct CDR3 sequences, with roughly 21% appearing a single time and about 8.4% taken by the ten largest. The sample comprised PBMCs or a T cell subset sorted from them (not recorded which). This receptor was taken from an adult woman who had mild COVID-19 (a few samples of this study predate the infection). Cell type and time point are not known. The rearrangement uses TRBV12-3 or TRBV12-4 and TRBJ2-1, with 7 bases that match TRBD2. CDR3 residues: CASSLAGRAYNEQFF. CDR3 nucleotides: TGTGCCAGCAGCTTGGCAGGGAGGGCCTACAATGAGCAGTTCTTC.